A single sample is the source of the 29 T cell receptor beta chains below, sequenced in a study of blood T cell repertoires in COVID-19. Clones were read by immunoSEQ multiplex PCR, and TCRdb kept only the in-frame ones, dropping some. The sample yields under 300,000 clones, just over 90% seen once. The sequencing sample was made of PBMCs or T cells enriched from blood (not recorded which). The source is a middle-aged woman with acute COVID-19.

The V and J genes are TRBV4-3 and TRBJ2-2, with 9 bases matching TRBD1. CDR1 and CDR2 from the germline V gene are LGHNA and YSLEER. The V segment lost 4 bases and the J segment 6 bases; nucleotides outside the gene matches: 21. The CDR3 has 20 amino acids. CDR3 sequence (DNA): TGCGCCAGCAGCCGCAAATCCTTGGACTCCGGGACAGGGTTCGCCGGGGAGCTGTTTTTT. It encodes CASSRKSLDSGTGFAGELFF.

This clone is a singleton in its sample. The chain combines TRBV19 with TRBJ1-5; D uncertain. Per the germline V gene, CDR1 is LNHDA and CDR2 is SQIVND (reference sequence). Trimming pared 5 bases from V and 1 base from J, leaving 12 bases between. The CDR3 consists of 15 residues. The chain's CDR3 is CASSPTEESNQPQHF. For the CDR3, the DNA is TGTGCCAGTAGTCCGACGGAGGAGAGCAATCAGCCCCAGCATTTT.

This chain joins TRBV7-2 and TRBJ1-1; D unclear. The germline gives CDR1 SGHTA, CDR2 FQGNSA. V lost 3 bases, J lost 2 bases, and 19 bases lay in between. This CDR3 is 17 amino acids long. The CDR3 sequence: CASSFQSDLRVNTEAFF. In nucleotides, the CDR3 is TGTGCCAGCAGCTTCCAATCCGATTTGCGGGTTAACACTGAAGCTTTCTTT.

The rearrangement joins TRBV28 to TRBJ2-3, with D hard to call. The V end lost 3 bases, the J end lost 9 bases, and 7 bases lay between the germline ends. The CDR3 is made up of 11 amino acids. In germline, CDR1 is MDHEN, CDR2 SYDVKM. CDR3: CASSLARTQYF. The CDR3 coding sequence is TGTGCCAGCAGTTTGGCGAGGACGCAGTATTTT.

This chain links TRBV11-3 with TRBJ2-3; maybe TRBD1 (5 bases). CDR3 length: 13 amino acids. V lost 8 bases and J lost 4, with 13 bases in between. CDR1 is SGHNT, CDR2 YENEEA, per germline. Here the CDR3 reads CASRIQGSDTQYF. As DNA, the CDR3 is TGTGCCAGCCGAATTCAGGGTTCAGATACGCAGTATTTT.

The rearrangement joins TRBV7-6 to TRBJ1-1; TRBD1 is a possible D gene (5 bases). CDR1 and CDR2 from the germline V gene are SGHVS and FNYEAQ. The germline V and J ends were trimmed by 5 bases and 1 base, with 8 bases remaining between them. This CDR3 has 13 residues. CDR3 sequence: CASSRQGNTEAFF. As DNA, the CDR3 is TGTGCCAGCAGCAGGCAGGGGAACACTGAAGCTTTCTTT.

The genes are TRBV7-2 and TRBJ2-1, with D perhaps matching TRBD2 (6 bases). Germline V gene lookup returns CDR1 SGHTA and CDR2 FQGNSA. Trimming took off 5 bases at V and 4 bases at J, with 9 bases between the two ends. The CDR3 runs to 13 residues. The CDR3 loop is CASSRESYNEQFF. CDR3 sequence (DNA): TGTGCCAGCAGCCGGGAGTCTTACAATGAGCAGTTCTTC.

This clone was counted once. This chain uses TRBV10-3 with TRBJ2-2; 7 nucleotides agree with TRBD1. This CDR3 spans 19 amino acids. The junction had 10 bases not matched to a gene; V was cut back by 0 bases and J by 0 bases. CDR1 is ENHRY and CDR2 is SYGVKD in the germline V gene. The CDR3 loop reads CAISESKARGISNTGELFF. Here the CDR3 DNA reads TGTGCCATCAGTGAGTCGAAGGCCAGGGGGATATCGAACACCGGGGAGCTGTTTTTT.

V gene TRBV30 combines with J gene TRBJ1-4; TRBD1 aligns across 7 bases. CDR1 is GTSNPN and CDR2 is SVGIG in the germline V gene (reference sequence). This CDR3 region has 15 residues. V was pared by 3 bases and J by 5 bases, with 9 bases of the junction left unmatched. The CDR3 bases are TGTGCCTGGAGGGGAACGAGGGGGCGGAATGAAAAACTGTTTTTT. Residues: CAWRGTRGRNEKLFF.

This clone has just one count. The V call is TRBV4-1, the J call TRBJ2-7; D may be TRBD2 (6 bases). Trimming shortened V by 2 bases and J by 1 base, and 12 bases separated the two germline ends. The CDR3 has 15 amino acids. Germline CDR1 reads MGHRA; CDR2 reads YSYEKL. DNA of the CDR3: TGCGCCAGCAGCCAAACGGGACTGGAATCCTACGAGCAGTACTTC. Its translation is CASSQTGLESYEQYF.

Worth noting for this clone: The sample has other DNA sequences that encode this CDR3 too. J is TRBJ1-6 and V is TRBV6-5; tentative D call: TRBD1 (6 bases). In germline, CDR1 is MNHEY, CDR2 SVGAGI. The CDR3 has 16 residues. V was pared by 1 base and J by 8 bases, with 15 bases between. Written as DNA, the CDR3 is TGTGCCAGCAGTTACTGGGGCAGGGGTAGTCATTCACCCCTCCACTTT. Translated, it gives CASSYWGRGSHSPLHF.

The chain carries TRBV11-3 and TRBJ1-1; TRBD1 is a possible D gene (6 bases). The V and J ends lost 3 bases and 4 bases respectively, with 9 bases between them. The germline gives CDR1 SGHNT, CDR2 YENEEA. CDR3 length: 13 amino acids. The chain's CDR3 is CASSFRGATEAFF. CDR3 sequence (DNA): TGTGCCAGCAGCTTTCGGGGGGCCACTGAAGCTTTCTTT. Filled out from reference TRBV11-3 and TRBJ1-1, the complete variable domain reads EAGVVQSPRYKIIEKKQPVAFWCNPISGHNTLYWYLQNLGQGPELLIRYENEEAVDDSQLPKDRFSAERLKGVDSTLKIQPAELGDSAVYLCASSFRGATEAFFGQGTRLTVV.

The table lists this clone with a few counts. The CDR3 protein is CASSPGPGASPLHF. CDR3 DNA sequence: TGTGCCAGCAGCCCGGGCCCGGGAGCATCACCCCTCCACTTT. The rearrangement joins TRBV3-1 (or the pseudogene TRBV3-2) to TRBJ1-6; D not resolved. CDR3 size: 14 residues. Per the germline V gene, CDR1 is LGHDT and CDR2 is YNNKEL (reference sequence). Deletions cut 4 bases from V and 10 bases from J, with 14 bases between.

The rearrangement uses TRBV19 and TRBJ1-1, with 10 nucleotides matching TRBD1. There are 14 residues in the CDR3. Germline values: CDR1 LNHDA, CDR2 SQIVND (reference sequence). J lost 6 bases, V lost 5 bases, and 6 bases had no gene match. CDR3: CASSPRTGGAEAFF. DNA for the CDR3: TGTGCCAGTAGTCCCCGGACAGGGGGGGCTGAAGCTTTCTTT.

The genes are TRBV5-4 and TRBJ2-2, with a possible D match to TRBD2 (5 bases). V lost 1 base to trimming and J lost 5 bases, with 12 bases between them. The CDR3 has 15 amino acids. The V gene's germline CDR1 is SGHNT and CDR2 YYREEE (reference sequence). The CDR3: CASSLKGVATGELFF. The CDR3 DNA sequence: TGTGCCAGCAGCTTGAAGGGAGTTGCAACCGGGGAGCTGTTTTTT.

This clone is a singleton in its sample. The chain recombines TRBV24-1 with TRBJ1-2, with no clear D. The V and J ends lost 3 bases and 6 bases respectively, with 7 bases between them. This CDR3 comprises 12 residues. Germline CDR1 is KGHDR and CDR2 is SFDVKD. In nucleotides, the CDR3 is TGTGCCACCAGTGATACCACAGATGGCTACACCTTC. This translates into CATSDTTDGYTF.

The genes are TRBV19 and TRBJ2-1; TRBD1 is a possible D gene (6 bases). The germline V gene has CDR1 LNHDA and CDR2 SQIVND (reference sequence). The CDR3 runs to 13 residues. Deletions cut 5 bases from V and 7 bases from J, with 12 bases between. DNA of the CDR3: TGTGCCAGTAGTGTGGGGCAGGGGAATGAGCAGTTCTTC. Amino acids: CASSVGQGNEQFF.

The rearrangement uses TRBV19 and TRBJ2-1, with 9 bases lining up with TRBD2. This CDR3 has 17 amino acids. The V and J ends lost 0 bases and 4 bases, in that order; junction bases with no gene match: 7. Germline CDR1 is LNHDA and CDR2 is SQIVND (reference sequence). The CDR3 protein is CASSIEWREGPYNEQFF. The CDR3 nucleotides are TGTGCCAGTAGTATAGAGTGGCGGGAGGGCCCTTACAATGAGCAGTTCTTC.

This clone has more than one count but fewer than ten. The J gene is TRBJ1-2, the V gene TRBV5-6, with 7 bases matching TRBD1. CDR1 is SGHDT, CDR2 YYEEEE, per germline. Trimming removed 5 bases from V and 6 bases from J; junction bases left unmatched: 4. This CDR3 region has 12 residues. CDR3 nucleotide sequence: TGTGCCAGCAGAACAGGGGTTGATGGCTACACCTTC. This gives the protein CASRTGVDGYTF.

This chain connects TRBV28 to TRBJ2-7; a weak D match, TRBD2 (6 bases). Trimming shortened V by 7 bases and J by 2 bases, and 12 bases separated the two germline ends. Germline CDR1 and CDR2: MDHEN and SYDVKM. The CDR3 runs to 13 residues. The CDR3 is CASKQGGTYEQYF. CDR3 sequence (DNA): TGTGCCAGCAAGCAGGGAGGAACCTACGAGCAGTACTTC.

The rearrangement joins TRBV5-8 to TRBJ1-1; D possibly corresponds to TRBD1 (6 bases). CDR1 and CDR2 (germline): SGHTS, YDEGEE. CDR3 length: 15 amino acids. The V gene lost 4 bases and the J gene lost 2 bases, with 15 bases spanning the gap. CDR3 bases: TGTGCCAGCAGCGCTTACAGGGTAGGAAACACTGAAGCTTTCTTT. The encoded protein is CASSAYRVGNTEAFF.

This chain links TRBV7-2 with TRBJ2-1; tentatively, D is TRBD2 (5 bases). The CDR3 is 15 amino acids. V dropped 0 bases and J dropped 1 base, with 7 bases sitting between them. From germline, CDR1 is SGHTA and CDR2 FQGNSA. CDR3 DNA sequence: TGTGCCAGCAGCTTAGCGGGAGAGTCCTACAATGAGCAGTTCTTC. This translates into CASSLAGESYNEQFF. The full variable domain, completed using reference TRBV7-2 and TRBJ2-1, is GAGVSQSPSNKVTEKGKDVELRCDPISGHTALYWYRQSLGQGLEFLIYFQGNSAPDKSGLPSDRFSAERTGGSVSTLTIQRTQQEDSAVYLCASSLAGESYNEQFFGPGTRLTVL.

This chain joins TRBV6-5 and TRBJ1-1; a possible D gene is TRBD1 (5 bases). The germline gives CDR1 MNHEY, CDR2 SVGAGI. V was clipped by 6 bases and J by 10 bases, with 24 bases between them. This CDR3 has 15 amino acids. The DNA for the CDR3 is TGTGCCAGCAGGCCCAACCTCCGGGACGGAGGGAGAGCTTTCTTT. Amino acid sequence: CASRPNLRDGGRAFF.

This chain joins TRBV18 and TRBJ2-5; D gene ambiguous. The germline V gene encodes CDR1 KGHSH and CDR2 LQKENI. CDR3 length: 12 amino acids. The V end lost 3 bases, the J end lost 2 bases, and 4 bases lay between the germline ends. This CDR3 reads CASSPLQETQYF. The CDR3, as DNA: TGTGCCAGCTCACCCCTACAAGAGACCCAGTACTTC.

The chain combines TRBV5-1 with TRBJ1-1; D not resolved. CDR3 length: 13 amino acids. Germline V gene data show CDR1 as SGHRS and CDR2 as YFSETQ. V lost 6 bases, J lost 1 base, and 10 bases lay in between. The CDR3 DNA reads TGCGCCAGCAAGACGGGTGAGAACACTGAAGCTTTCTTT. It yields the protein CASKTGENTEAFF. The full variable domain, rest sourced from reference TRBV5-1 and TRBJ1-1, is KAGVTQTPRYLIKTRGQQVTLSCSPISGHRSVSWYQQTPGQGLQFLFEYFSETQRNKGNFPGRFSGRQFSNSRSEMNVSTLELGDSALYLCASKTGENTEAFFGQGTRLTVV.

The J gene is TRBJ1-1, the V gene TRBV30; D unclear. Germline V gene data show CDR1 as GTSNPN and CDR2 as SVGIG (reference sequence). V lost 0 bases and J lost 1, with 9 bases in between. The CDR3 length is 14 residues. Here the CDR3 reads CAWSVGQTNTEAFF. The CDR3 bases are TGTGCCTGGAGTGTGGGCCAGACGAACACTGAAGCTTTCTTT.

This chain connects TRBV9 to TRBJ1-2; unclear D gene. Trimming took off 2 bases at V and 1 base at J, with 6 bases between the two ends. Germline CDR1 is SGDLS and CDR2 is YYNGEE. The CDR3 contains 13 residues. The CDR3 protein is CASSVGNNYGYTF. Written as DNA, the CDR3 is TGTGCCAGCAGCGTGGGCAATAACTATGGCTACACCTTC.

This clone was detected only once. The CDR3 protein is CASSGTGQRKTGNTIYF. CDR3 nucleotides: TGTGCCAGCAGTGGAACCGGACAGAGAAAGACTGGAAACACCATATATTTT. The V and J genes are TRBV28 and TRBJ1-3; D might be TRBD1 (6 bases). Trimming took 5 bases from V and 2 from J, leaving 19 bases between them. The germline CDR1 and CDR2 sequences are MDHEN and SYDVKM. The CDR3 length is 17 residues.

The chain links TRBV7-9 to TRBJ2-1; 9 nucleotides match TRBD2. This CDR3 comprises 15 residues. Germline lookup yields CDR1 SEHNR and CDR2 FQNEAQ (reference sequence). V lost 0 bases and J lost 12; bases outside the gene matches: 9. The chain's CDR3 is CASSLASGGSSRQFF. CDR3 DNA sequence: TGTGCCAGCAGCTTAGCAAGCGGGGGGTCCTCCCGGCAGTTCTTC.